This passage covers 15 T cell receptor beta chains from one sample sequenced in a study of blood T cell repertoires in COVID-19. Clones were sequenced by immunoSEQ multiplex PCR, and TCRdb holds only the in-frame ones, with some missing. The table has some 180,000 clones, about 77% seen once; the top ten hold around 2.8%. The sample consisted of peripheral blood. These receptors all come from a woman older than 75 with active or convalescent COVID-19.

The CDR3 sequence is CASKSGTPYEQYF. The CDR3 nucleotides are TGTGCCAGCAAGAGCGGTACTCCCTACGAGCAGTACTTC. The chain couples TRBV2 to TRBJ2-7, with D perhaps matching TRBD2 (5 bases). The CDR3 loop spans 13 amino acids. Germline loops: CDR1 SNHLY, CDR2 FYNNEI. The V gene lost 7 bases and the J gene lost 2 bases, with 12 bases spanning the gap.

In DNA form, the CDR3 reads TGCGCCAGCAGCTTGGAAGGCGGGGGGGAGCTGTTTTTT. It specifies CASSLEGGGELFF. The genes are TRBV5-1 and TRBJ2-2, with a weak D call TRBD2 (5 bases). This CDR3 contains 13 residues. V lost 0 bases and J 8 bases, leaving 8 bases between the germline ends. CDR1 is SGHRS and CDR2 is YFSETQ in the germline V gene.

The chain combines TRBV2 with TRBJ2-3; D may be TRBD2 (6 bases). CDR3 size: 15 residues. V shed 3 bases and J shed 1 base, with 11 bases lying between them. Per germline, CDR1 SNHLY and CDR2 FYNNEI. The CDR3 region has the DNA TGTGCCAGCAGTGATTTCGGGGGAGGCACAGATACGCAGTATTTT. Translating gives CASSDFGGGTDTQYF.

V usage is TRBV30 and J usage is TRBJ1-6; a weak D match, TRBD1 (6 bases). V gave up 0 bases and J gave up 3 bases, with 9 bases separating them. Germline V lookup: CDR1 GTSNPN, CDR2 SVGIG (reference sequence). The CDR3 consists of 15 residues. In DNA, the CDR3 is TGTGCCTGGAGTGTAGAGGGACACTATAATTCACCCCTCCACTTT. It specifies CAWSVEGHYNSPLHF.

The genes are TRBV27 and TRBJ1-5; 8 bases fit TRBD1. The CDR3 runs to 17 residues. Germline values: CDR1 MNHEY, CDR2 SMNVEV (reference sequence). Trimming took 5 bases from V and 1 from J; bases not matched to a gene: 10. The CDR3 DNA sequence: TGTGCCAGCAGTATTGTCCCGACAGGGGACAGCAATCAGCCCCAGCATTTT. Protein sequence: CASSIVPTGDSNQPQHF.

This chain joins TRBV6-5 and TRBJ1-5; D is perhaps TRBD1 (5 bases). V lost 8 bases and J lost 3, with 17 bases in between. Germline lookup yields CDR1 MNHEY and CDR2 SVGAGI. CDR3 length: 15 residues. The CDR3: CASSQEGWNNQPQHF. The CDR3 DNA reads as TGTGCCAGCTCACAGGAGGGATGGAACAATCAGCCCCAGCATTTT.

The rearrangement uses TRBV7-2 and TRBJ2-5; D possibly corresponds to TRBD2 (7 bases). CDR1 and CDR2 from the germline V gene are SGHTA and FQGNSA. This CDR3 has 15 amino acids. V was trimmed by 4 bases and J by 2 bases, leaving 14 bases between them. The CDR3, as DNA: TGTGCCAGCAGCTGGGGGGGGCAGTTGCAAGAGACCCAGTACTTC. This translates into CASSWGGQLQETQYF. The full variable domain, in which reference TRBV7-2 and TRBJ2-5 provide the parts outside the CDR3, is GAGVSQSPSNKVTEKGKDVELRCDPISGHTALYWYRQSLGQGLEFLIYFQGNSAPDKSGLPSDRFSAERTGGSVSTLTIQRTQQEDSAVYLCASSWGGQLQETQYFGPGTRLLVL.

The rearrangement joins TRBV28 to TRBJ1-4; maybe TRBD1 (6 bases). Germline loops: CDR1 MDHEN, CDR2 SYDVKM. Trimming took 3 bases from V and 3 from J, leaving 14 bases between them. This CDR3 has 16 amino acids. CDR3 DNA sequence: TGTGCCAGCAGTTTCCATGTGTCAGGGGCTAATGAAAAACTGTTTTTT. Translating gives CASSFHVSGANEKLFF.

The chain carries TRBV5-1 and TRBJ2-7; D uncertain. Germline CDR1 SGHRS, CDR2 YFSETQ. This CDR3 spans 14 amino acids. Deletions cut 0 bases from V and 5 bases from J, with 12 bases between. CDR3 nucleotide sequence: TGCGCCAGCAGCTTGGATAGCTGGAGTAACGAGCAGTACTTC. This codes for CASSLDSWSNEQYF.

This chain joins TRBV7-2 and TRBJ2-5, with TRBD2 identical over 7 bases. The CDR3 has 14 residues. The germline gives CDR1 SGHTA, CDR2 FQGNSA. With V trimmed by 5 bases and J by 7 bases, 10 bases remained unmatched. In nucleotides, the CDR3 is TGTGCCAGCAGCATTACTAGCGCCACTGGGACCCAGTACTTC. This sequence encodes CASSITSATGTQYF.

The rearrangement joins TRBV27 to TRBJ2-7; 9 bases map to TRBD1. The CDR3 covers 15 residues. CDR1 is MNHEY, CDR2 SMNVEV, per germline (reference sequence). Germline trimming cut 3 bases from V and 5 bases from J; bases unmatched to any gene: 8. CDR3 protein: CASSLGTTGGNEQYF. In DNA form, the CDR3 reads TGTGCCAGCAGTTTGGGTACAACAGGGGGCAACGAGCAGTACTTC.

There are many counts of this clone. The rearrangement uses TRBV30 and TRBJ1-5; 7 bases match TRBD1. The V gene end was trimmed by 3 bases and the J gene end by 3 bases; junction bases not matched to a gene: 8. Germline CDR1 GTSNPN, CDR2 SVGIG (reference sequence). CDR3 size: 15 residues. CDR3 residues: CAWSGGTASNQPQHF. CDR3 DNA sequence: TGTGCCTGGAGCGGAGGGACAGCTTCCAATCAGCCCCAGCATTTT.

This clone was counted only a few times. For the CDR3, the DNA is TGTGCCAGCAGCGTAGCTGGACTGATAAATGAGCAGTTCTTC. It specifies CASSVAGLINEQFF. The chain has TRBV9 and TRBJ2-1; the D gene is possibly TRBD2 (5 bases). Germline values: CDR1 SGDLS, CDR2 YYNGEE. The CDR3 totals 14 residues. Trimming took 0 bases from V and 7 from J, leaving 11 bases between them.

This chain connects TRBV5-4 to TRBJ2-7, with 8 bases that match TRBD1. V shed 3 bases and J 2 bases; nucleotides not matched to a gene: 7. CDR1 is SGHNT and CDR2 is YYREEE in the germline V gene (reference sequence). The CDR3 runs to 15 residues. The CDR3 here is CASSSPGQGTYEQYF. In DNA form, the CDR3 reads TGTGCCAGCAGCTCCCCTGGACAGGGAACCTACGAGCAGTACTTC.

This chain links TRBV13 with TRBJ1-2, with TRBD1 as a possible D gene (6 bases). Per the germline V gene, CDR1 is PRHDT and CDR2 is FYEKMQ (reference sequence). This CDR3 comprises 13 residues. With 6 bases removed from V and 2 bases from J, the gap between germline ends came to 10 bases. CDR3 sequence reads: CASSLDRNYGYTF. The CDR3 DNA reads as TGTGCCAGCAGTTTGGACAGAAACTATGGCTACACCTTC.